Shown below are 31 T cell receptor beta chains from a single sample sequenced in a study of T-cell memory formation after mild COVID-19. TCRdb ran MiXCR on the 5' RACE reads and lists one entry per CDR3 protein. The table shows about 130,000 distinct CDR3 sequences, with approximately 17% occurring only once. The sample comprised PBMCs or a T cell subset sorted from them (not recorded which). Receptors were obtained from a young man who had mild COVID-19 (a few samples of this study predate the infection). Cell type and time point are not known.

In this sample, this clonotype turned up a few times. The chain is built from TRBV29-1 and TRBJ2-1; no firm D call. The CDR3 extends over 10 amino acids. Trimming removed 2 bases from V and 7 bases from J, with 3 bases in between. The germline V gene has CDR1 SQVTM and CDR2 ANQGSEA. CDR3 in DNA: TGCAGCGTTGAACAGAATGAGCAGTTCTTC. It yields the protein CSVEQNEQFF.

V is TRBV7-6 and J is TRBJ2-5, with 8 bases fitting TRBD2. The V and J ends lost 1 base and 2 bases, in that order; junction bases with no gene match: 9. Per the germline V gene, CDR1 is SGHVS and CDR2 is FNYEAQ. The CDR3 loop spans 17 amino acids. The DNA of the CDR3 is TGTGCCAGCAGCTTAGAGGGATCGGCGGGGGGACAAGAGACCCAGTACTTC. It encodes CASSLEGSAGGQETQYF.

The gene calls are TRBV7-3 and TRBJ1-1, with D unresolved. CDR1 is SGHTA and CDR2 is FQGTGA in the germline V gene. This CDR3 contains 13 residues. V lost 4 bases and J 2 bases, leaving 8 bases between the germline ends. CDR3 sequence reads: CASSSRPNTEAFF. The CDR3 DNA is TGTGCCAGCAGCTCCCGCCCTAACACTGAAGCTTTCTTT.

This clonotype was seen a handful of times. The chain carries TRBV5-1 and TRBJ2-5; D is possibly TRBD2 (6 bases). Trimming shortened V by 4 bases and J by 1 base, and 14 bases separated the two germline ends. Per germline, CDR1 SGHRS and CDR2 YFSETQ. The length of the CDR3 is 15 residues. The CDR3: CASSRGGSGQETQYF. DNA for the CDR3: TGCGCCAGCAGCCGAGGAGGTAGCGGCCAAGAGACCCAGTACTTC.

This clonotype was detected only a few times. The chain employs TRBV7-2 and TRBJ2-2, with TRBD1 identical over 9 bases. Germline V gene sequence: CDR1 SGHTA, CDR2 FQGNSA. The CDR3 has 15 residues. V gave up 1 base and J gave up 6 bases; unmatched junction bases: 3. The CDR3: CASSLGQGGAGELFF. In DNA, the CDR3 is TGTGCCAGCAGCTTAGGACAGGGGGGCGCCGGGGAGCTGTTTTTT. The complete variable domain, with remaining parts taken from reference TRBV7-2 and TRBJ2-2, reads GAGVSQSPSNKVTEKGKDVELRCDPISGHTALYWYRQSLGQGLEFLIYFQGNSAPDKSGLPSDRFSAERTGGSVSTLTIQRTQQEDSAVYLCASSLGQGGAGELFFGEGSRLTVL.

This sequence joins TRBV10-3 and TRBJ2-1; no definite D call. Germline V gene data show CDR1 as ENHRY and CDR2 as SYGVKD. The V end lost 0 bases, the J end lost 10 bases, and 7 bases lay between the germline ends. This CDR3 region has 12 residues. The CDR3 nucleotides read TGTGCCATCAGTGAGTCGAGGCCAGAGCAGTTCTTC. This encodes CAISESRPEQFF.

The V gene is TRBV5-1, the J gene TRBJ2-7; a weak D match, TRBD2 (6 bases). CDR3 length: 14 residues. Germline V gives CDR1 SGHRS, CDR2 YFSETQ. Trimming removed 3 bases from V and 4 bases from J, with 14 bases in between. The CDR3 nucleotides are TGCGCCAGCAGCTGGGGGGACCTAGGATACGAGCAGTACTTC. Protein: CASSWGDLGYEQYF.

In nucleotides, the CDR3 is TGTGCCAGCAGCTTGGCGCGGGGGAGCGGGGGGAAAGAGACCCAGTACTTC. Protein: CASSLARGSGGKETQYF. The chain combines TRBV5-4 with TRBJ2-5; 9 bases are shared with TRBD2. J was trimmed by 3 bases and V by 0 bases; bases with no gene match: 9. Germline V gene data show CDR1 as SGHNT and CDR2 as YYREEE (reference sequence). The CDR3 loop spans 17 amino acids.

The chain has TRBV28 and TRBJ2-6; 9 bases are shared with TRBD1. The V gene's germline CDR1 is MDHEN and CDR2 SYDVKM. The V segment lost 8 bases and the J segment 1 base; nucleotides outside the gene matches: 12. The CDR3 is 18 residues long. The CDR3 is CASFPLGTGMSGANVLTF. CDR3 bases: TGTGCCAGCTTTCCTCTTGGGACAGGGATGTCTGGGGCCAACGTCCTGACTTTC.

The rearrangement links TRBV2 to TRBJ2-1; 8 positions agree with TRBD2. The junction had 6 bases not matched to a gene; V was cut back by 4 bases and J by 4 bases. Germline V gene lookup returns CDR1 SNHLY and CDR2 FYNNEI. This CDR3 is built from 15 residues. CDR3 sequence reads: CASSATAGVYNEQFF. The CDR3 nucleotides are TGTGCCAGCAGTGCCACAGCGGGGGTATACAATGAGCAGTTCTTC.

This clonotype was seen a handful of times. The chain uses TRBV6-2 or TRBV6-3 and TRBJ1-1, with D uncertain. The germline V gene has CDR1 MNHEY and CDR2 SVGEGT. The CDR3 extends over 13 amino acids. V was trimmed by 2 bases and J by 8 bases, leaving 12 bases between them. The CDR3 coding sequence is TGTGCCAGCAGTTACCTCCCCACTGTGGAAGCTTTCTTT. Encoded protein: CASSYLPTVEAFF.

This clonotype has just a few counts. The chain carries TRBV6-2 or TRBV6-3 and TRBJ2-2; possible D gene TRBD1, 5 bases. Germline-derived CDR1 and CDR2 are MNHEY and SVGEGT. The CDR3 consists of 13 residues. Deletions cut 6 bases from V and 5 bases from J, with 10 bases between. The CDR3 bases are TGTGCCAGCAGCCCCCAGGGTACCGGGGAGCTGTTTTTT. It encodes CASSPQGTGELFF.

This clonotype has ten or more counts. The junction shows a germline mismatch at one end, possibly a read error. This sequence joins TRBV3-1 and TRBJ2-5; D may be TRBD2 (6 bases). CDR3 length equals 13 residues. The germline CDR1 and CDR2 sequences are LGHDT and YNNKEL (reference sequence). CDR3 sequence (DNA): TGTGCCAGCAGCACCAGATCGGGAGAGTCCCAGTACTTC. The encoded protein is CASSTRSGESQYF.

The chain is built from TRBV19 and TRBJ1-5, with a weak D call TRBD1 (5 bases). V lost 3 bases to trimming and J lost 2 bases, with 11 bases between them. CDR1 is LNHDA, CDR2 SQIVND, per germline (reference sequence). This CDR3 spans 15 amino acids. The CDR3 bases are TGTGCCAGTAGTATTAAGGGGCTTGGCAATCAGCCCCAGCATTTT. This codes for CASSIKGLGNQPQHF.

The chain employs TRBV7-9 and TRBJ2-5; D remains unclear. This CDR3 has 11 residues. Germline-derived CDR1 and CDR2 are SEHNR and FQNEAQ (reference sequence). V gave up 4 bases and J gave up 5 bases, with 5 bases separating them. CDR3 in DNA: TGTGCCAGCAGCTCCCACGAGACCCAGTACTTC. Amino acid sequence: CASSSHETQYF.

This clonotype was counted a few times. The rearrangement joins TRBV11-2 to TRBJ2-5; 8 bases are shared with TRBD2. This CDR3 region has 16 residues. CDR1 SGHAT and CDR2 FQNNGV come from the germline V gene. Unmatched junction bases numbered 5, after V lost 1 base and J lost 1 base. CDR3 coding DNA: TGTGCCAGCAGCTTAGGGGGACTAGGTATCCAAGAGACCCAGTACTTC. This codes for CASSLGGLGIQETQYF.

There are a few counts of this clonotype. The rearrangement joins TRBV5-1 to TRBJ2-1, with TRBD2 matching over 7 bases. With 4 bases clipped from V and 4 bases from J, the junction kept 5 bases outside the gene matches. The CDR3 consists of 14 residues. Germline CDR1 reads SGHRS; CDR2 reads YFSETQ. CDR3 residues: CASSPKREYNEQFF. The CDR3 nucleotides are TGCGCCAGCAGCCCCAAGCGGGAATACAATGAGCAGTTCTTC.

This clonotype has just a few counts. This chain links TRBV2 with TRBJ2-7, with D perhaps being TRBD1 or TRBD2 (5 bases each). CDR1 SNHLY and CDR2 FYNNEI come from the germline V gene. Trimming stripped 5 bases from V and 2 bases from J, with 13 bases between. There are 14 residues in the CDR3. For the CDR3, the DNA is TGTGCCAGCAGTTTTCTGAGGGACCCCTACGAGCAGTACTTC. It codes for CASSFLRDPYEQYF.

There are a few counts of this clonotype. J is TRBJ2-1 and V is TRBV27; 12 nucleotides match TRBD1. The CDR3 is 14 residues long. Looked up from germline, CDR1 is MNHEY and CDR2 is SMNVEV (reference sequence). J gave up 9 bases and V 5 bases, and 5 bases lay outside the gene matches. The chain's CDR3 is CASSPGQGAFEQFF. The CDR3 region has the DNA TGTGCCAGCAGTCCGGGACAGGGGGCCTTTGAGCAGTTCTTC.

V is TRBV7-6 and J is TRBJ2-1, with D uncertain. The germline gives CDR1 SGHVS, CDR2 FNYEAQ. Trimming removed 4 bases at V and 0 bases at J, with 13 bases between. The CDR3 totals 16 residues. CDR3 sequence: CASSSIRGSSYNEQFF. The DNA for the CDR3 is TGTGCCAGCAGCTCCATTAGAGGTAGCTCCTACAATGAGCAGTTCTTC.

The V call is TRBV5-1, the J call TRBJ2-7, with D unclear. The CDR3 spans 15 residues. V lost 1 base and J 0 bases, leaving 11 bases between the germline ends. CDR1 SGHRS and CDR2 YFSETQ come from the germline V gene. CDR3 sequence: CASSLRQVSSYEQYV. In DNA, the CDR3 is TGCGCCAGCAGCTTGCGGCAGGTGAGCTCCTACGAGCAGTACGTC.

The chain carries TRBV12-3 or TRBV12-4 and TRBJ1-1; possible D gene TRBD1, 6 bases. The CDR3 is 15 residues long. Trimming took 6 bases from V and 0 from J, leaving 14 bases between them. CDR3 region: CASSPPQGMNTEAFF. In nucleotides, the CDR3 is TGTGCCAGCAGCCCCCCACAGGGTATGAACACTGAAGCTTTCTTT.

This clonotype was observed a few times. The chain has TRBV5-1 and TRBJ2-3; a possible D gene is TRBD2 (6 bases). The germline V gene has CDR1 SGHRS and CDR2 YFSETQ. The CDR3 is 19 amino acids. The germline V and J ends were trimmed by 3 bases and 2 bases, with 25 bases remaining between them. CDR3 DNA sequence: TGCGCCAGCAGCTCCCGGGCCGGCGGGGCCCCGTTGTCCACAGATACGCAGTATTTT. This sequence encodes CASSSRAGGAPLSTDTQYF. Full variable domain (remainder filled in from reference TRBV5-1 and TRBJ2-3): KAGVTQTPRYLIKTRGQQVTLSCSPISGHRSVSWYQQTPGQGLQFLFEYFSETQRNKGNFPGRFSGRQFSNSRSEMNVSTLELGDSALYLCASSSRAGGAPLSTDTQYFGPGTRLTVL.

This clonotype showed up just a few times. V gene TRBV5-5 combines with J gene TRBJ2-1; 8 bases map to TRBD2. CDR1 is SGHKS, CDR2 YYEKEE, per germline (reference sequence). The V segment lost 0 bases and the J segment 13 bases; nucleotides outside the gene matches: 3. There are 12 residues in the CDR3. For the CDR3, the DNA is TGTGCCAGCAGCTTGGCGGGGGGGGCTCAGTTCTTC. This sequence encodes CASSLAGGAQFF.

This clonotype was found a few times. The J gene is TRBJ2-2, the V gene TRBV7-2; D gene uncertain. V gave up 4 bases and J gave up 8 bases, with 11 bases separating them. The CDR3 has 13 amino acids. The germline CDR1 and CDR2 sequences are SGHTA and FQGNSA. The CDR3 DNA sequence: TGTGCCAGCAGCTCCGACCCTGGGGGGGAGCTGTTTTTT. The encoded protein is CASSSDPGGELFF.

This clonotype has more than one count but fewer than ten. The chain recombines TRBV6-5 with TRBJ2-1; possible D gene TRBD2, 6 bases. Per the germline V gene, CDR1 is MNHEY and CDR2 is SVGAGI. The CDR3 length is 17 residues. Trimming left V 6 bases short and J 9 bases short, with 27 bases between. This chain's CDR3 is CASSHRHRIGYGGEQFF. In nucleotides, the CDR3 is TGTGCCAGCAGCCACCGCCACCGAATTGGGTACGGGGGTGAGCAGTTCTTC.

This clonotype was seen more than once but under ten times. CDR3 nucleotides: TGTGCCAGCAGTCGGAGTCAGGGGAATGAGCAGTTCTTC. As protein: CASSRSQGNEQFF. The gene calls are TRBV12-3 or TRBV12-4 and TRBJ2-1, with TRBD1 as a possible D gene (6 bases). CDR3 length: 13 amino acids. V lost 5 bases and J lost 7, with 12 bases in between.

This clonotype was seen repeatedly, ten times or more. This sequence joins TRBV5-1 and TRBJ2-5; TRBD1 matches at 11 bases. The CDR3 contains 15 residues. With V trimmed by 5 bases and J by 7 bases, 10 bases remained unmatched. Germline V gene data show CDR1 as SGHRS and CDR2 as YFSETQ. The CDR3 spells CASRRTGGLFGTQYF. For the CDR3, the DNA is TGCGCCAGCAGAAGGACAGGGGGCTTGTTCGGGACCCAGTACTTC.

V gene TRBV9 combines with J gene TRBJ2-5; D is perhaps TRBD1 or TRBD2 (5 bases each). Trimming took 1 base from V and 2 from J, leaving 12 bases between them. Germline CDR1 is SGDLS and CDR2 is YYNGEE. The length of the CDR3 is 15 residues. CDR3 DNA: TGTGCCAGCAGCGTAACGTTGGGGGAGCAAGAGACCCAGTACTTC. Its translation: CASSVTLGEQETQYF. Complete variable domain (other parts from reference TRBV9 and TRBJ2-5): DSGVTQTPKHLITATGQRVTLRCSPRSGDLSVYWYQQSLDQGLQFLIQYYNGEERAKGNILERFSAQQFPDLHSELNLSSLELGDSALYFCASSVTLGEQETQYFGPGTRLLVL.

This chain connects TRBV20-1 to TRBJ1-5; 9 positions match TRBD1. V shed 6 bases and J 4 bases; nucleotides not matched to a gene: 13. The CDR3 extends over 16 amino acids. CDR1 DFQATT and CDR2 SNEGSKA come from the germline V gene (reference sequence). The CDR3 region is CSALYAGDRENQPQHF. The CDR3 DNA sequence: TGCAGTGCCCTCTACGCTGGGGACAGGGAAAATCAGCCCCAGCATTTT.

The rearrangement links TRBV29-1 to TRBJ2-5, with 7 bases fitting TRBD2. CDR1 and CDR2 from the germline V gene are SQVTM and ANQGSEA. The CDR3 is 14 amino acids. V was clipped by 6 bases and J by 5 bases; unmatched bases: 12. DNA of the CDR3: TGCAGCGTAGGAGCGGGGCCGAGTTGGGAGACCCAGTACTTC. It encodes CSVGAGPSWETQYF.